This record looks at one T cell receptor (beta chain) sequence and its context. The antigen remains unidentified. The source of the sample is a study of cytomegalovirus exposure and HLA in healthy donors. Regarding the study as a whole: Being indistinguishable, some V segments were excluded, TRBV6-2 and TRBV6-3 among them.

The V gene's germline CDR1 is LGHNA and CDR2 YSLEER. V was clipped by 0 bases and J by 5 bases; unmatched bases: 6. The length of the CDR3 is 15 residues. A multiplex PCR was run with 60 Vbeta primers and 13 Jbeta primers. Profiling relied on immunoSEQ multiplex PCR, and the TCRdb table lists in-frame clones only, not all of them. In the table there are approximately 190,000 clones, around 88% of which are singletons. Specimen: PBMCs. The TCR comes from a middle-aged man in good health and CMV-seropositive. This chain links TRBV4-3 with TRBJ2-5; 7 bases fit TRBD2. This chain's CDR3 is CASSQDLGGGETQYF. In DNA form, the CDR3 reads TGCGCCAGCAGCCAAGATCTGGGGGGAGGGGAGACCCAGTACTTC.